Below, 13 T cell receptor beta chains from the same sample are listed, as sequenced in a study of tissue T cells after allogeneic stem cell transplantation. The repertoire was sequenced with immunoSEQ multiplex PCR; TCRdb's copy has only in-frame clones and lacks some. Counted here are about 740 clones, approximately 70% occurring once; the ten biggest clones make up roughly 7.5%. Sample: gut tissue. These receptors all come from a female BALB/c mouse in good health. This strain's MHC haplotype is H2-d.

Points on this clone: The listed genes are named as in mouse. The CDR3 end is not reached by the read, which stops 1 residue before it; the germline J gene fills it in. The V gene is TRBV13-1, the J gene TRBJ1-1; D is undetermined. The germline gives CDR1 NSHNY, CDR2 SYGAGN. With 0 bases removed from V and 0 bases from J, the gap between germline ends came to 3 bases. This CDR3 is 13 amino acids long. The CDR3 DNA, read in part, is TGTGCCAGCAGTGATGAGGCAAACACAGAAGTCTTC. It yields the protein CASSDEANTEVF. The CDR3 reads in full as CASSDEANTEVFF.

As regards this clone: Any gene name here is a mouse gene name. The read falls 1 residue short of the CDR3 end, and the missing part is taken from the germline J gene. The gene calls are TRBV20 and TRBJ2-5; the match to TRBD1 covers 9 bases. This CDR3 has 14 residues. Germline lookup yields CDR1 GFQATS and CDR2 STVNSAI. V shed 0 bases, J shed 5 bases, and the junction held 3 bases outside the gene matches. The CDR3 reads CGARETGQGDTQYF. The part of the CDR3 DNA that was read is TGTGGTGCTAGGGAGACGGGACAGGGAGACACCCAGTAC.

A note on this clone: Mouse gene names and germline throughout. CDR3 amino acids: CASSGGLGSYEQYF. The part of the CDR3 DNA that was read is TGTGCCAGCAGTGGAGGACTGGGTTCATATGAACAGTAC. V and J are TRBV13-1 and TRBJ2-7, with 8 bases that match TRBD2. The read stops 1 residue short of the end of the CDR3; the missing end is completed from the germline J gene. The J segment lost 4 bases and the V segment lost 3 bases, leaving 6 bases of the junction unmatched. The CDR3 sequence is 14 residues long. Germline values: CDR1 NSHNY, CDR2 SYGAGN.

This clone was seen more than once but under ten times. The gene names here belong to mouse. The CDR3 is cut off 1 residue early in the read; its end comes from the germline J gene. The V and J genes are TRBV13-2 and TRBJ1-3; the D gene is possibly TRBD1 (5 bases). CDR1 NNHNN and CDR2 SYGAGS come from the germline V gene (reference sequence). The CDR3 contains 15 residues. The V and J ends lost 3 bases and 0 bases respectively, with 10 bases between them. Partial CDR3 DNA: TGTGCCAGCGGTGTGGGGGGAAATTCTGGAAATACGCTCTAT. This translates into CASGVGGNSGNTLY. Given in full, the CDR3 is CASGVGGNSGNTLYF.

This clone was counted between two and nine times. Gene names denote mouse genes. The read falls 1 residue short of the CDR3 end, and the missing part is taken from the germline J gene. The chain combines TRBV20 with TRBJ1-4, with TRBD1 matching 8 bases. The length of the CDR3 is 13 residues. The V gene's germline CDR1 is GFQATS and CDR2 STVNSAI. The junction had 1 base not matched to a gene; V was cut back by 4 bases and J by 3 bases. The sequenced part of the CDR3 DNA is TGTGGTGCTAACAGGGGGGCCAACGAAAGATTATTT. Translation gives CGANRGANERLF. The entire CDR3 protein reads CGANRGANERLFF. Combining the CDR3 with reference TRBV20 and TRBJ1-4 gives the whole variable domain GALVYQYPRRTICKSGTSMRMECQAVGFQATSVAWYRQSPQKTFELIALSTVNSAIKYEQNFTQEKFPISHPNLSFSSMTVLNAYLEDRGLYLCGANRGANERLFFGHGTKLSVL.

On this clone: Genes here carry mouse names. The CDR3 extends 1 residue past the end of the read, so its final part is completed from the germline J gene. The chain couples TRBV2 to TRBJ2-5, with TRBD2 as a possible D gene (7 bases). The CDR3 sequence is 15 residues long. Germline values: CDR1 LGHNA, CDR2 YSYQKL. V was pared by 0 bases and J by 2 bases, with 9 bases between. CDR3 bases read: TGTGCCAGCAGCCAAGAAAGGGGGGGCCAAGACACCCAGTAC. It translates to CASSQERGGQDTQY. The whole CDR3 is CASSQERGGQDTQYF. The whole variable domain, remainder taken from reference TRBV2 and TRBJ2-5, is DPKIIQKPKYLVAVTGSEKILICEQYLGHNAMYWYRQSAKKPLEFMFSYSYQKLMDNQTASSRFQPQSSKKNHLDLQITALKPDDSATYFCASSQERGGQDTQYFGPGTRLLVL.

On this clone itself: The germline and genes are mouse ones. CDR3 bases read: TGTGCCAGCAGGAGACAGGGGAAAATTTCCAACGAAAGATTATTT. Its translation is CASRRQGKISNERLF. The entire CDR3 sequence reads CASRRQGKISNERLFF. The V gene is TRBV13-3, the J gene TRBJ1-4; 8 bases agree with TRBD1. The read halts 1 residue ahead of the CDR3 end, with the missing end drawn from the germline J gene. Trimming took 5 bases from V and 0 from J; bases not matched to a gene: 6. Germline CDR1 reads NNHDY; CDR2 reads SYVADS. The CDR3 runs 16 residues.

About this clone: Gene names denote mouse genes. The read gets to within 1 residue of the CDR3 end, and the germline J gene fills in the rest. The chain joins TRBV13-2 to TRBJ2-7; the match to TRBD1 covers 7 bases. Germline V gives CDR1 NNHNN, CDR2 SYGAGS (reference sequence). This CDR3 is 13 amino acids long. V lost 0 bases, J lost 8 bases, and 5 bases stayed unmatched. The CDR3 sequence is CASGDGQGRKQYF. The sequenced CDR3 bases are TGTGCCAGCGGTGATGGACAGGGACGAAAACAGTAC.

In the case of this clone: Mouse germline and gene names are used. The CDR3 is cut off 1 residue early in the read; its end comes from the germline J gene. The rearrangement links TRBV20 to TRBJ1-1; 7 nucleotides align to TRBD1. CDR1 GFQATS and CDR2 STVNSAI come from the germline V gene. V was pared by 5 bases and J by 5 bases, with 2 bases of the junction left unmatched. The CDR3 has 11 residues. CDR3 in amino acids: CGAGGQTEVFF. The part of the CDR3 DNA that was read is TGTGGTGCTGGGGGACAGACAGAAGTCTTC. Combining the CDR3 with reference TRBV20 and TRBJ1-1 gives the whole variable domain GALVYQYPRRTICKSGTSMRMECQAVGFQATSVAWYRQSPQKTFELIALSTVNSAIKYEQNFTQEKFPISHPNLSFSSMTVLNAYLEDRGLYLCGAGGQTEVFFGKGTRLTVV.

This clone came up once. Gene and germline names: mouse. The sequence runs out 1 residue before the end of the CDR3; the remainder is reconstructed from the germline J gene. The rearrangement joins TRBV19 to TRBJ2-1; tentatively, D is TRBD2 (6 bases). CDR1 and CDR2 (germline): FNHDT, SITEND (reference sequence). There are 14 residues in the CDR3. V was clipped by 0 bases and J by 5 bases, with 9 bases between them. CDR3 in amino acids: CASSIGAGDAEQFF. CDR3 bases read: TGTGCCAGCAGTATAGGCGCTGGGGATGCTGAGCAGTTC. The whole variable domain, remainder taken from reference TRBV19 and TRBJ2-1, is GGIITQTPKFLIGQEGQKLTLKCQQNFNHDTMYWYRQDSGKGLRLIYYSITENDLQKGDLSEGYDASREKKSSFSLTVTSAQKNEMAVFLCASSIGAGDAEQFFGPGTRLTVL.

Note on this clone: The gene symbols are mouse symbols. The observed sequence ends 1 residue before the CDR3 terminus, with the missing tail filled in from the germline J gene. The chain carries TRBV13-2 and TRBJ1-1; perhaps TRBD1 as D (6 bases). In germline, CDR1 is NNHNN, CDR2 SYGAGS (reference sequence). Trimming removed 5 bases at V and 4 bases at J, with 9 bases between. CDR3 length equals 12 residues. The covered CDR3 bases are TGTGCCAGCGGGTACAGGGTCACAGAAGTCTTC. Translation: CASGYRVTEVF. The full CDR3 reads CASGYRVTEVFF.

Turning to this clone: The listed genes are named as in mouse. The CDR3 extends 1 residue past the end of the read, so its final part is completed from the germline J gene. The gene calls are TRBV2 and TRBJ1-1, with D unclear. Germline CDR1 and CDR2: LGHNA and YSYQKL. Trimming took off 1 base at V and 1 base at J, with 4 bases between the two ends. This CDR3 contains 13 residues. The CDR3 spells CASSQGQNTEVFF. CDR3 DNA (partial): TGTGCCAGCAGCCAAGGACAAAACACAGAAGTCTTC.

Worth noting for this clone: Gene names refer to mouse genes. The read gets to within 1 residue of the CDR3 end, and the germline J gene fills in the rest. The chain carries TRBV15 and TRBJ1-5; 7 nucleotides agree with TRBD1. The ends lost 10 bases at V and 4 bases at J; junction bases unmatched: 4. The CDR3 has 12 residues. Germline CDR1 reads SGHND; CDR2 reads FRSKSL. The CDR3: CANRGTNQAPLF. CDR3 DNA, as far as it was read: TGTGCCAACAGGGGCACTAACCAGGCTCCGCTT.